This note documents a single T cell receptor beta chain sequence. Antigen unknown. This CDR3 contains 13 residues. Germline lookup yields CDR1 SGHNT and CDR2 YYREEE (reference sequence). Trimming shortened V by 3 bases and J by 7 bases, and 13 bases separated the two germline ends. The data are from a study of radiation and T cells in renal cell carcinoma. Overall study context: Nephrectomy followed 15 Gy stereotactic body radiation by 4 weeks.

General study findings and limits: No pretreatment tumor biopsies were available for baseline clonotypes.

Time point in this sample: baseline pretreatment blood. Documented treatment: 15 Gy SBRT to primary tumor, nephrectomy 4 weeks later. TCRdb's copy holds only in-frame clones and misses some; the assay was immunoSEQ multiplex PCR. The sample holds 140,000 or so clones; around nine tenths are singletons and the top ten take around 12%. The receptor was isolated from a woman between 45 and 65 years old with renal cell carcinoma. Sequences were derived from blood, sampled from a patient whose treatment included radiotherapy and nephrectomy. The chain couples TRBV5-4 to TRBJ1-2; D is possibly TRBD1 (5 bases). CDR3 nucleotide sequence: TGTGCCAGCAGCTATCGCGGGGGGAGTGGCTACACCTTC. This sequence encodes CASSYRGGSGYTF.